This T cell receptor (beta chain) emerged from a study of cytomegalovirus exposure and HLA in healthy donors. Primers for the PCR totalled 60 Vbeta and 13 Jbeta. Original data processing: Per a later analysis, the number of unique TCR beta chains was roughly 83 million, of which 9 million to 14 million were shared. Generated by immunoSEQ multiplex PCR, the TCRdb table keeps only in-frame clones and is missing some. That table supplies the V and J calls and clone size; D and trimming were determined from the DNA. Of around 84,000 clones listed, around 79% were seen once; the top ten hold around 15%. The V end was cut by 1 base, the J end by 7 bases, with 11 bases between. CDR1 and CDR2 from the germline V gene are SGHVS and FQNEAQ. The CDR3 length is 14 residues.

The sequenced sample consisted of PBMCs. The chain couples TRBV7-8 to TRBJ1-5; no firm D call. This receptor was identified in a human donor in good health. The CDR3 loop is CASSLEAGAQPQHF. CDR3 in DNA: TGTGCCAGCAGCTTAGAGGCAGGTGCCCAGCCCCAGCATTTT.